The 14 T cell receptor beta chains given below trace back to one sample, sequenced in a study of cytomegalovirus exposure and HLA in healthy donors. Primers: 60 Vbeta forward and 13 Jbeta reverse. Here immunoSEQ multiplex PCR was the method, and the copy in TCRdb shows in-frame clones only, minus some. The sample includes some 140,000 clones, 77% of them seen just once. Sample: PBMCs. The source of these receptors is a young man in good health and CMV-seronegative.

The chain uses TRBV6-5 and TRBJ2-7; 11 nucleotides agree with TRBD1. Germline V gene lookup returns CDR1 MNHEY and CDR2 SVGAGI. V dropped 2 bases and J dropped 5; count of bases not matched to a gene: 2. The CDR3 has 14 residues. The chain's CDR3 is CASSYGTGGNEQYF. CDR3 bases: TGTGCCAGCAGTTACGGGACAGGGGGAAACGAGCAGTACTTC.

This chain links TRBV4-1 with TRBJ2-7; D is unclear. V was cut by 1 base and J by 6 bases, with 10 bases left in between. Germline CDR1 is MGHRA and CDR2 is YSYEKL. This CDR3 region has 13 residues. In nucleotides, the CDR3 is TGCGCCAGCAGCCAAGCGTCAGATGGCGAGCAGTACTTC. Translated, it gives CASSQASDGEQYF.

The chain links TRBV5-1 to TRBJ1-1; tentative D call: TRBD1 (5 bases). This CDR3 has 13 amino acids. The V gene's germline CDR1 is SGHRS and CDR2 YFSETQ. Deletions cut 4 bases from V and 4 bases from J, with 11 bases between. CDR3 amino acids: CASSAGESTEAFF. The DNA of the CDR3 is TGCGCCAGCAGCGCGGGGGAATCCACTGAAGCTTTCTTT.

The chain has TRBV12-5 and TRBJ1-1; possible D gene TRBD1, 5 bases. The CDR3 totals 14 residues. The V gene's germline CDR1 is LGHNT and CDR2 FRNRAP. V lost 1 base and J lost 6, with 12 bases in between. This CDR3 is CASGLGQQKSEAFF. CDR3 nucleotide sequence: TGTGCTAGTGGTTTGGGACAGCAGAAATCTGAAGCTTTCTTT. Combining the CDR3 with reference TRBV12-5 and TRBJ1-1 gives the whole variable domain DARVTQTPRHKVTEMGQEVTMRCQPILGHNTVFWYRQTMMQGLELLAYFRNRAPLDDSGMPKDRFSAEMPDATLATLKIQPSEPRDSAVYFCASGLGQQKSEAFFGQGTRLTVV.

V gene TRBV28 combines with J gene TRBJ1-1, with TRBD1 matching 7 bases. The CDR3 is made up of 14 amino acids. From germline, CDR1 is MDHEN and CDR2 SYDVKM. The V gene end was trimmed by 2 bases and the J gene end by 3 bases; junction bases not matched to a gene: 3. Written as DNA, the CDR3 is TGTGCCAGCAGTTTAAAAGGGGGCCACACTGAAGCTTTCTTT. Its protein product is CASSLKGGHTEAFF.

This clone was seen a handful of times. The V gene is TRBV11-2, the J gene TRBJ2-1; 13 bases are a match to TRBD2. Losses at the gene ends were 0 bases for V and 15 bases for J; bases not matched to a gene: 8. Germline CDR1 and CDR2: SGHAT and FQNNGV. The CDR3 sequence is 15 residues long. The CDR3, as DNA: TGTGCCAGCAGCTTAGACCCCGGGACTAGCGGGATACTGTTCTTC. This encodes CASSLDPGTSGILFF.

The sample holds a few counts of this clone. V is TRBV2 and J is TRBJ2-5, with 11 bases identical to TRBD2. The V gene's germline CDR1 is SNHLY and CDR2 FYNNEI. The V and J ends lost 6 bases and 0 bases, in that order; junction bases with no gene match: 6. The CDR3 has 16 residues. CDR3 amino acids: CASRAPGLADQETQYF. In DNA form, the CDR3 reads TGTGCCAGCAGGGCTCCGGGACTAGCGGACCAAGAGACCCAGTACTTC.

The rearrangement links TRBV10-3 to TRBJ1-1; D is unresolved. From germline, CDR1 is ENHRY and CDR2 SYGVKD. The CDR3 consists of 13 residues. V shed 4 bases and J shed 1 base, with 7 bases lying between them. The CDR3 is CAISAGWNTEAFF. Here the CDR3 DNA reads TGTGCCATCAGTGCAGGCTGGAACACTGAAGCTTTCTTT.

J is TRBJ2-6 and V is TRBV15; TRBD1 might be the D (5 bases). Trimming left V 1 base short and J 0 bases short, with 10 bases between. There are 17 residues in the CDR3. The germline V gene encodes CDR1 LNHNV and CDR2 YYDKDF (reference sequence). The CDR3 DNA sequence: TGTGCCACCAGCAGAGGCCAGGGAAGCTCTGGGGCCAACGTCCTGACTTTC. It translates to CATSRGQGSSGANVLTF.

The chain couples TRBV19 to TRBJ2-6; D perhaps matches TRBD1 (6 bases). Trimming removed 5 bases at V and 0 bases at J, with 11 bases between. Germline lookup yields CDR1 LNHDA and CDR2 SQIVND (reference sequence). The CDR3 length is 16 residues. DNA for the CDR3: TGTGCCAGTAGTCGACAGGCCCTCTCTGGGGCCAACGTCCTGACTTTC. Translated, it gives CASSRQALSGANVLTF. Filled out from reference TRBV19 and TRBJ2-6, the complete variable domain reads DGGITQSPKYLFRKEGQNVTLSCEQNLNHDAMYWYRQDPGQGLRLIYYSQIVNDFQKGDIAEGYSVSREKKESFPLTVTSAQKNPTAFYLCASSRQALSGANVLTFGAGSRLTVL.

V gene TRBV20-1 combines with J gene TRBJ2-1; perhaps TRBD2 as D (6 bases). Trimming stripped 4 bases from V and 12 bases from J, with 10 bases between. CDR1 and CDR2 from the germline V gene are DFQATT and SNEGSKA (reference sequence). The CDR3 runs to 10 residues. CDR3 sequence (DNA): TGCAGTGCTATGTGGAGGGGGCAGTTCTTC. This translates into CSAMWRGQFF.

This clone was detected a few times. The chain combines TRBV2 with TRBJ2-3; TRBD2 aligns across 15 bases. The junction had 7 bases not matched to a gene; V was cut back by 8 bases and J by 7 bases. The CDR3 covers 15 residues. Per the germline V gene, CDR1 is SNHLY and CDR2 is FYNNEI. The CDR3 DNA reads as TGTGCCAGCGGGACGGGACTAGCGGGAGGCCATACGCAGTATTTT. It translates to CASGTGLAGGHTQYF.

DNA for the CDR3: TGTGCCAGCAGTTCTTTGGGACTGGGGCGCGAGCAGTACTTC. It codes for CASSSLGLGREQYF. This chain connects TRBV28 to TRBJ2-7, with a possible D match to TRBD2 (6 bases). The germline gives CDR1 MDHEN, CDR2 SYDVKM. Trimming removed 4 bases from V and 6 bases from J, with 16 bases in between. CDR3 length: 14 amino acids.

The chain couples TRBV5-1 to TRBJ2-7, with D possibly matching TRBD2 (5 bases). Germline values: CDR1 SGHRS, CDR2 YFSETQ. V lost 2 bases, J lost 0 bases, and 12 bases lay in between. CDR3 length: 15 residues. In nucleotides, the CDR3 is TGCGCCAGCAGCTTTAGCGTGATCGGCTCCTACGAGCAGTACTTC. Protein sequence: CASSFSVIGSYEQYF. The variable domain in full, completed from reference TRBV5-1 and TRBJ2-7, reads KAGVTQTPRYLIKTRGQQVTLSCSPISGHRSVSWYQQTPGQGLQFLFEYFSETQRNKGNFPGRFSGRQFSNSRSEMNVSTLELGDSALYLCASSFSVIGSYEQYFGPGTRLTVT.